This T cell receptor (beta chain) comes out of a study of blood T cell repertoires in COVID-19. Study in general: There were acute and convalescent COVID-19 samples, and they came from the United States, Italy and Spain. PBMCs, B-cell-depleted T cells, or T cells provided the cDNA or gDNA that made up the material.

The CDR3 contains 14 residues. The germline gives CDR1 SGHNT, CDR2 YYREEE (reference sequence). Losses at the gene ends were 3 bases for V and 4 bases for J; bases not matched to a gene: 3. Original methodology: Researchers report that nucleated cell counts were estimated from reference gene primer amplification. Here immunoSEQ multiplex PCR was the method, and the copy in TCRdb shows in-frame clones only, minus some. V and J calls plus clone size are reproduced from that table; the DNA served to infer D and trimming. The top ten hold under 2% of the sample, which has 200,000 or so clones, more than 75% seen once.

This sequence was found in a man aged 40-55 years with active or convalescent COVID-19. The J gene is TRBJ2-7, the V gene TRBV5-4, with 11 positions matching TRBD1. The sequenced material came from peripheral blood. The CDR3 reads CASSWGQGVYEQYF. The CDR3 nucleotides read TGTGCCAGCAGCTGGGGACAGGGGGTATACGAGCAGTACTTC.